The 3 T cell receptor beta chains below come from one sample, sequenced in a study of blood T cell repertoires in COVID-19. TCRdb's table, derived via immunoSEQ multiplex PCR, lists solely in-frame clones and lacks some. Among hundreds of thousands of clones, 88% were seen once, and the ten largest hold around 0.7%. Sample: peripheral blood. These receptor sequences come from a human donor in a cohort sampled during active COVID-19.

The chain employs TRBV9 and TRBJ2-7; 12 bases align to TRBD2. Unmatched junction bases numbered 14, after V lost 3 bases and J lost 4 bases. The germline V gene encodes CDR1 SGDLS and CDR2 YYNGEE. The CDR3 is made up of 18 amino acids. Here the CDR3 DNA reads TGTGCCAGCAGCGCGTACCCCTCTAGCGGGAGGGCCCGGTACGAGCAGTACTTC. Translated, it gives CASSAYPSSGRARYEQYF.

This chain joins TRBV28 and TRBJ2-7, with 10 bases fitting TRBD1. Germline lookup yields CDR1 MDHEN and CDR2 SYDVKM. The CDR3 sequence is 16 residues long. The V gene end was trimmed by 5 bases and the J gene end by 2 bases; junction bases not matched to a gene: 9. The CDR3 bases are TGTGCCAGCAGTATACCAACCGGGACAGGGGCCTACGAGCAGTACTTC. This codes for CASSIPTGTGAYEQYF.

The V call is TRBV6-2 or TRBV6-3, the J call TRBJ1-5; D remains ambiguous. Germline lookup yields CDR1 MNHEY and CDR2 SVGEGT. Trimming left V 2 bases short and J 5 bases short, with 7 bases between. The CDR3 runs 13 residues. Here the CDR3 DNA reads TGTGCCAGCAGTTACCACCGGGATCAGCCCCAGCATTTT. Its protein product is CASSYHRDQPQHF.